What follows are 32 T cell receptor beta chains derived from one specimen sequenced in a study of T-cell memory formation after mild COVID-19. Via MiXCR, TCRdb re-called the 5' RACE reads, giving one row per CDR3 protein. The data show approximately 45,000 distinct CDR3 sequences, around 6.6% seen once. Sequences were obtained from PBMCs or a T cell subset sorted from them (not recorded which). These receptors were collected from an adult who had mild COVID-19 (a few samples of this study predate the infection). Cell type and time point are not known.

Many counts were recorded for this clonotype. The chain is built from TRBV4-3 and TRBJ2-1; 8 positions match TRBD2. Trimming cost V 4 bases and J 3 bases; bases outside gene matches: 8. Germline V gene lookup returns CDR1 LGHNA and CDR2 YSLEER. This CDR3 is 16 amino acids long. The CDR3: CASSPSGSGNYNEQFF. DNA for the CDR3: TGCGCCAGCAGCCCCAGTGGTAGCGGGAACTACAATGAGCAGTTCTTC.

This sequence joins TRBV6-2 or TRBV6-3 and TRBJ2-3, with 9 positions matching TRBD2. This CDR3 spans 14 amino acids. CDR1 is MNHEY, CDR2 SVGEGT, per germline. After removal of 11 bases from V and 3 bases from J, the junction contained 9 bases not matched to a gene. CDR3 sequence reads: CAVSRLAETDTQYF. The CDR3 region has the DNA TGTGCCGTCTCAAGACTAGCGGAGACAGATACGCAGTATTTT.

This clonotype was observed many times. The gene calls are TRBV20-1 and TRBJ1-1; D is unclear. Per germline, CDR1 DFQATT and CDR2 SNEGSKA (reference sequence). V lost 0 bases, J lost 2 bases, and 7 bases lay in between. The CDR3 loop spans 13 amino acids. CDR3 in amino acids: CSARDLVNTEAFF. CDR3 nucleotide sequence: TGCAGTGCTAGAGATCTGGTTAACACTGAAGCTTTCTTT.

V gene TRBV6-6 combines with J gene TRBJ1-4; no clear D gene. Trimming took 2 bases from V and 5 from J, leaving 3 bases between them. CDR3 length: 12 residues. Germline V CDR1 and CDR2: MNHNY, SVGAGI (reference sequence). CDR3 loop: CASSYPNEKLFF. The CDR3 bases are TGTGCCAGCAGTTACCCGAATGAAAAACTGTTTTTT.

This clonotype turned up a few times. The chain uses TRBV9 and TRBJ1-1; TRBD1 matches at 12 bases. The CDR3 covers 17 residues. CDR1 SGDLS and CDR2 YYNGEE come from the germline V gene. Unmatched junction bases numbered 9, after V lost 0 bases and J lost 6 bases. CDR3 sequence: CASSVERDRGPGSEAFF. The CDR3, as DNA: TGTGCCAGCAGCGTAGAGAGGGACAGGGGGCCGGGCTCTGAAGCTTTCTTT.

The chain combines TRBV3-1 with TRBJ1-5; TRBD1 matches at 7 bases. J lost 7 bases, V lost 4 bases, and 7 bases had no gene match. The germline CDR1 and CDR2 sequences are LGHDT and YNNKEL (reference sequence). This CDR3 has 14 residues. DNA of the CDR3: TGTGCCAGCAGCCTGACAGGGAGTAGACAGCCCCAGCATTTT. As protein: CASSLTGSRQPQHF.

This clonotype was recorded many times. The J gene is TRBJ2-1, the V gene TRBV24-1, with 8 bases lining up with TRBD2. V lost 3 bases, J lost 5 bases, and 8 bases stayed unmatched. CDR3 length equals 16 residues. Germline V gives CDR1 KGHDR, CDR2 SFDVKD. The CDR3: CATSDRMGTRDNEQFF. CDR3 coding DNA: TGTGCCACCAGTGATCGGATGGGGACTAGAGACAATGAGCAGTTCTTC.

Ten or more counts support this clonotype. The CDR3 nucleotides are TGTGCCAGCAGTTTAGTGGGTGTGGGGGAGCAGTACTTC. Its translation: CASSLVGVGEQYF. The genes are TRBV12-3 or TRBV12-4 and TRBJ2-7; D unclear. The CDR3 runs to 13 residues. Between the trimmed V and J ends, which lost 1 base and 7 bases, there was a span of 11 bases.

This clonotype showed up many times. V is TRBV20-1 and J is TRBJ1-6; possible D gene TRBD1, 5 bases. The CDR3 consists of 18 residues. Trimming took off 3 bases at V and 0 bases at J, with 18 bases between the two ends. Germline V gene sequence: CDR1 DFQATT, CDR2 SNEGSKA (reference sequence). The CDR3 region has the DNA TGCAGTGCTAGCCCACCGTGGGGGGTCAGCTCCTATAATTCACCCCTCCACTTT. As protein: CSASPPWGVSSYNSPLHF.

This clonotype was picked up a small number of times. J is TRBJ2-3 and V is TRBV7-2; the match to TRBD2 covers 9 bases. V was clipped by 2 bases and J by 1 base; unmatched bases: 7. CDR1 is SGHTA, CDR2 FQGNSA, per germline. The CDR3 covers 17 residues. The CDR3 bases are TGTGCCAGCAGCTTAAACCCTAGCGGGGCCCGCACAGATACGCAGTATTTT. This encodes CASSLNPSGARTDTQYF. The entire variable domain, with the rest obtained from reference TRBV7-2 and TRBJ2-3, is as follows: GAGVSQSPSNKVTEKGKDVELRCDPISGHTALYWYRQSLGQGLEFLIYFQGNSAPDKSGLPSDRFSAERTGGSVSTLTIQRTQQEDSAVYLCASSLNPSGARTDTQYFGPGTRLTVL.

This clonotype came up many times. CDR3 sequence (DNA): TGTGCCAGCAGTTCGTACCGGGAGACCCAGTACTTC. It yields the protein CASSSYRETQYF. The chain combines TRBV12-3 or TRBV12-4 with TRBJ2-5; no clear D gene. The CDR3 totals 12 residues. Trimming took off 4 bases at V and 5 bases at J, with 8 bases between the two ends.

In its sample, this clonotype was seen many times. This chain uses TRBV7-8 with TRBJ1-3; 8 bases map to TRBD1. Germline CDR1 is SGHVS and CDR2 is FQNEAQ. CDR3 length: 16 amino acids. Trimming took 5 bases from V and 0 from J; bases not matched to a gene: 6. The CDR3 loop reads CASSPRTGNSGNTIYF. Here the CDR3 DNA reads TGTGCCAGCAGCCCCCGGACAGGGAACTCTGGAAACACCATATATTTT.

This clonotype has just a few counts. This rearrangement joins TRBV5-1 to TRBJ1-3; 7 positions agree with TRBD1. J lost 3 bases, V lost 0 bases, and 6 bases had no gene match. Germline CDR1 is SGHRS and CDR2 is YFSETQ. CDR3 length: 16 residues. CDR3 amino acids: CASSLDRGGGGNTIYF. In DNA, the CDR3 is TGCGCCAGCAGCTTGGACAGGGGAGGAGGTGGAAACACCATATATTTT.

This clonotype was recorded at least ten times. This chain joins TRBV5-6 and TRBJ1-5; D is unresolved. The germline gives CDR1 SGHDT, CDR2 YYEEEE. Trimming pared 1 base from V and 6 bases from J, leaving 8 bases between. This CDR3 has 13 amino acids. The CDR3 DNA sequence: TGTGCCAGCAGCTTGAGTTGGGGTCAGCCCCAGCATTTT. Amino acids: CASSLSWGQPQHF.

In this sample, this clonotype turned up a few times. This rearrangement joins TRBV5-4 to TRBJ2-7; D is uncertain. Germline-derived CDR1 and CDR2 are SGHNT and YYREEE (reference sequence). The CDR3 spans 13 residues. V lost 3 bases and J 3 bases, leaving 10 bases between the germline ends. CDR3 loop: CASSSDPLYEQYF. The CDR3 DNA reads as TGTGCCAGCAGCTCCGACCCCCTCTACGAGCAGTACTTC.

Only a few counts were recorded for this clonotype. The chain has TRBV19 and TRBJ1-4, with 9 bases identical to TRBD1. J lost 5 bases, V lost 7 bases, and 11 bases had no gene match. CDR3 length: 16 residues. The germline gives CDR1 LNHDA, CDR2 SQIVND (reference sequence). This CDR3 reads CASTRQGGTLNEKLFF. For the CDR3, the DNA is TGTGCCAGTACTCGACAGGGGGGCACCCTAAATGAAAAACTGTTTTTT.

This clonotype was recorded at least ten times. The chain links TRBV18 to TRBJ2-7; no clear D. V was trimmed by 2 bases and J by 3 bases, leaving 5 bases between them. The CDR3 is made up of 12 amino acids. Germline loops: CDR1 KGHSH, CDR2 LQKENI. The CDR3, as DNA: TGTGCCAGCTCACCAGACCGCTACGAGCAGTACTTC. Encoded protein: CASSPDRYEQYF.

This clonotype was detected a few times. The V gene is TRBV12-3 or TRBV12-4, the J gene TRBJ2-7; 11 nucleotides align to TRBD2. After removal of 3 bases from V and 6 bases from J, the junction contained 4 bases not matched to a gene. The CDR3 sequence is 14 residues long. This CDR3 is CASSFSSGGFEQYF. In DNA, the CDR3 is TGTGCCAGCAGTTTCTCTAGCGGGGGGTTCGAGCAGTACTTC.

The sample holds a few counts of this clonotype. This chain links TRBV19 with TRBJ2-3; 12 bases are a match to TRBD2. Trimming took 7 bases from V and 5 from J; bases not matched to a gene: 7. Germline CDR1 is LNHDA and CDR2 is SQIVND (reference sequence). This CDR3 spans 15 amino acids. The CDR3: CASTLAGGPKDTQYF. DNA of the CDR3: TGTGCCAGTACTCTAGCGGGGGGGCCCAAAGATACGCAGTATTTT.

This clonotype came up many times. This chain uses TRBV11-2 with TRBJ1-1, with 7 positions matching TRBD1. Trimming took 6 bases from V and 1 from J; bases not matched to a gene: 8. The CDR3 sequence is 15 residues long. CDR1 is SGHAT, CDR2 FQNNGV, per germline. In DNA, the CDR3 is TGTGCCAGCAGAGCCGGCTACAGGGGGAACACTGAAGCTTTCTTT. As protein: CASRAGYRGNTEAFF.

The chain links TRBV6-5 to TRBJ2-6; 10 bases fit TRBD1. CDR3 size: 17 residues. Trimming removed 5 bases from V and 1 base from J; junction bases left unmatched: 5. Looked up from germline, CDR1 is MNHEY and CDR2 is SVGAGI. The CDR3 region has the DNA TGTGCCAGCAGTCGACAGGGGGCATCGTCTGGGGCCAACGTCCTGACTTTC. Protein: CASSRQGASSGANVLTF.

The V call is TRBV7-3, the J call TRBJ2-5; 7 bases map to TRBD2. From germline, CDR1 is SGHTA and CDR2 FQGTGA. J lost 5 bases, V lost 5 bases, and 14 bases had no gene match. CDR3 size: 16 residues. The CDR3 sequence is CASSPLAGVPRETQYF. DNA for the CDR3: TGTGCCAGCAGCCCTCTCGCGGGAGTTCCTCGGGAGACCCAGTACTTC.

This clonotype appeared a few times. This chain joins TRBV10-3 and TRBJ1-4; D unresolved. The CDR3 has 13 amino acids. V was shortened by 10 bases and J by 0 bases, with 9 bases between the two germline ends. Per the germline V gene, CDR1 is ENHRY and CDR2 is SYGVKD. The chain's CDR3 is CATTGATNEKLFF. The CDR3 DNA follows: TGTGCCACCACGGGTGCAACTAATGAAAAACTGTTTTTT.

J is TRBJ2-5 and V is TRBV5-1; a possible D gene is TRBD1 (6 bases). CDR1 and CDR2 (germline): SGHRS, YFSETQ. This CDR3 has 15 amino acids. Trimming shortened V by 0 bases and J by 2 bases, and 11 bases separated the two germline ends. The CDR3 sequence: CASSLAGTPQETQYF. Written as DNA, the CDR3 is TGCGCCAGCAGCTTGGCCGGGACACCACAAGAGACCCAGTACTTC.

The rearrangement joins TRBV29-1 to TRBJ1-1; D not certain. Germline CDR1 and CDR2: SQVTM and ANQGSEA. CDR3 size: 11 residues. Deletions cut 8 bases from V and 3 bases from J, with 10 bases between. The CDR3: CSPGGYTEAFF. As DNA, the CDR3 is TGCAGCCCGGGTGGTTACACTGAAGCTTTCTTT.

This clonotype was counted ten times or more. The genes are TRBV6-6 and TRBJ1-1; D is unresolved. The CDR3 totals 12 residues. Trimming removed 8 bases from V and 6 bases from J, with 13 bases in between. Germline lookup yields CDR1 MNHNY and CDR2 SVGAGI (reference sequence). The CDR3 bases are TGTGCCAGCGTTTCCCCGGCTCCTGAAGCTTTCTTT. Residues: CASVSPAPEAFF.

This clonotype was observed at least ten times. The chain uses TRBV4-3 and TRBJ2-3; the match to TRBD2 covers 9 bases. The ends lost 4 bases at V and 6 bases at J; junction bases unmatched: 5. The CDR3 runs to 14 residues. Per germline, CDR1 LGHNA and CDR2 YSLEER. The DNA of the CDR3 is TGCGCCAGCAGCCGGCTAGCGGGAACCGATACGCAGTATTTT. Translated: CASSRLAGTDTQYF.

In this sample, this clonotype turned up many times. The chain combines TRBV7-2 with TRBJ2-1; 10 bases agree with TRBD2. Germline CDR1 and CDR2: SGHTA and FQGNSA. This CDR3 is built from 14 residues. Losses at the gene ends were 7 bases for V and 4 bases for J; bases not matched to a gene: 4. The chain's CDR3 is CASNLAGVYNEQFF. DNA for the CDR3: TGTGCCAGCAACCTAGCGGGAGTGTACAATGAGCAGTTCTTC. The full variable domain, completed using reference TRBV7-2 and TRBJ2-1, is GAGVSQSPSNKVTEKGKDVELRCDPISGHTALYWYRQSLGQGLEFLIYFQGNSAPDKSGLPSDRFSAERTGGSVSTLTIQRTQQEDSAVYLCASNLAGVYNEQFFGPGTRLTVL.

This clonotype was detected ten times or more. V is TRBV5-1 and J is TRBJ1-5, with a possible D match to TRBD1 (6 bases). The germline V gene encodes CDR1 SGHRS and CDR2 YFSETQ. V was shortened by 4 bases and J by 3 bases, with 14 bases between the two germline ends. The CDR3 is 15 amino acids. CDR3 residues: CASSPGQHTNQPQHF. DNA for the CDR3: TGCGCCAGCAGCCCTGGACAGCACACCAATCAGCCCCAGCATTTT.

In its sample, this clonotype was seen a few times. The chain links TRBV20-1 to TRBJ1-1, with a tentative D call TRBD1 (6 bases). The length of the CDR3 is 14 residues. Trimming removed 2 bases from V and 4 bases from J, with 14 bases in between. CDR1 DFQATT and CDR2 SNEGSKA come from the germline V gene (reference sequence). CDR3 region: CSARRGLGVTEAFF. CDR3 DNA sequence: TGCAGTGCTAGACGGGGGCTGGGGGTCACTGAAGCTTTCTTT.

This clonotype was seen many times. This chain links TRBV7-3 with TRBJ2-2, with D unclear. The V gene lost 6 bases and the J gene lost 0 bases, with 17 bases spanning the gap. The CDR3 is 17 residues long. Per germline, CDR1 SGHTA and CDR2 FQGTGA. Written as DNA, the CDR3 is TGTGCCAGCAGATCTCACACCCACTCAACGAACACCGGGGAGCTGTTTTTT. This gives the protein CASRSHTHSTNTGELFF.

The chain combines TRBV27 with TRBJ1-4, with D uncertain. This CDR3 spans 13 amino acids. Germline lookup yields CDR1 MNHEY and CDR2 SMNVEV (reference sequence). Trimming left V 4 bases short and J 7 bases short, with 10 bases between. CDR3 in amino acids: CASSYNFGEKLFF. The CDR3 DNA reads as TGTGCCAGCAGTTACAATTTCGGTGAAAAACTGTTTTTT.